This T cell receptor (beta chain) was documented in a study of T cell repertoires in cytomegalovirus infection. TCRdb analysed the reads with MiXCR anew, one entry per CDR3 protein. The table lists 640,000 or so distinct CDR3 sequences, about 33% of them singletons. Germline V gene sequence: CDR1 SGHNT, CDR2 YYREEE (reference sequence). This CDR3 has 18 residues. V was clipped by 0 bases and J by 0 bases; unmatched bases: 8. This clonotype has only a few counts. Its antigen is currently unknown. This sample comprised cultured PBMCs, obtained from culture after CMV antigen stimulation. The TCR sequence derives from a human donor in good health (CMV status not recorded). Some clones in this sample may be carry-over from other donors' samples. The V gene is TRBV5-4, the J gene TRBJ2-2, with 7 bases matching TRBD2. CDR3 coding DNA: TGTGCCAGCAGCTTGGACGAGGCGGGAGACCCGAACACCGGGGAGCTGTTTTTT. Amino acid sequence: CASSLDEAGDPNTGELFF.